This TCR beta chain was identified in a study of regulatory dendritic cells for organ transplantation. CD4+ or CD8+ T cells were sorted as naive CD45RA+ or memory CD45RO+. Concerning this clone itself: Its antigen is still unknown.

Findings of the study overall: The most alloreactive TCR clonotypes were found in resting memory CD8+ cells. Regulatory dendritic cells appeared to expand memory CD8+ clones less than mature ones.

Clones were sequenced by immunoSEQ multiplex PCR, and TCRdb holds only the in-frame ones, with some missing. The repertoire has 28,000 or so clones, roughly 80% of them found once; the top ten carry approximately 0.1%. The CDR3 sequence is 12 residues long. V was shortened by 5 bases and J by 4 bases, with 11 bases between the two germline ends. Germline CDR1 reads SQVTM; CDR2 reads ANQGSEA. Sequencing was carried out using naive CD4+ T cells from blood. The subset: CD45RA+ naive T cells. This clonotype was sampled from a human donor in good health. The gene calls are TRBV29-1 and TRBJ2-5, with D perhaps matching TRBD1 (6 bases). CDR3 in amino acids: CSVITGRETQYF. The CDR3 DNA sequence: TGCAGCGTTATTACAGGGAGAGAGACCCAGTACTTC.